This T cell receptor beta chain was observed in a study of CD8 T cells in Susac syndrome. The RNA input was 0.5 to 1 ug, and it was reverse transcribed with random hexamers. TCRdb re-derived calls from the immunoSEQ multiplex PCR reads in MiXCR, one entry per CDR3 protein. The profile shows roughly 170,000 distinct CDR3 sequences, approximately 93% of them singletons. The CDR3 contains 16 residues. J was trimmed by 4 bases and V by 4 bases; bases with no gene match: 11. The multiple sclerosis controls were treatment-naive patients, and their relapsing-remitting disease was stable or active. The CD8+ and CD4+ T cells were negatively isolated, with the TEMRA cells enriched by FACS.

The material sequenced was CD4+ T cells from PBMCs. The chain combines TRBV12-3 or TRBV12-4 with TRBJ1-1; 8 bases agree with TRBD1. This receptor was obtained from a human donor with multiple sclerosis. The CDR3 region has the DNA TGTGCCAGCAGTTCCCTCGACAGGGGAGGTGGCACTGAAGCTTTCTTT. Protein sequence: CASSSLDRGGGTEAFF.